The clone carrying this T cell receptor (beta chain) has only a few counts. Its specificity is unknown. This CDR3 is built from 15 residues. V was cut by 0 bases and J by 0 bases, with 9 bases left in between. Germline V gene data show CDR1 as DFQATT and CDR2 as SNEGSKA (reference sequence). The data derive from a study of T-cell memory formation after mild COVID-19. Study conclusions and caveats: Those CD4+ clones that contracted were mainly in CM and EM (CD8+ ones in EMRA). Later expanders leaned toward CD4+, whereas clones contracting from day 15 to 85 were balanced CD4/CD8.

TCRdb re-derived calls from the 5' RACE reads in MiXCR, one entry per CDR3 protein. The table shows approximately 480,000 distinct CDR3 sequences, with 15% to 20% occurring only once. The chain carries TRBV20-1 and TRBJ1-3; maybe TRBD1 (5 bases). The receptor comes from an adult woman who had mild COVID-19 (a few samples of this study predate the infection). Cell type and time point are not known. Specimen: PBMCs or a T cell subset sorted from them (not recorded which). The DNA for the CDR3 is TGCAGTGCTAGAGATTGGGGCCGCTCTGGAAACACCATATATTTT. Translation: CSARDWGRSGNTIYF.